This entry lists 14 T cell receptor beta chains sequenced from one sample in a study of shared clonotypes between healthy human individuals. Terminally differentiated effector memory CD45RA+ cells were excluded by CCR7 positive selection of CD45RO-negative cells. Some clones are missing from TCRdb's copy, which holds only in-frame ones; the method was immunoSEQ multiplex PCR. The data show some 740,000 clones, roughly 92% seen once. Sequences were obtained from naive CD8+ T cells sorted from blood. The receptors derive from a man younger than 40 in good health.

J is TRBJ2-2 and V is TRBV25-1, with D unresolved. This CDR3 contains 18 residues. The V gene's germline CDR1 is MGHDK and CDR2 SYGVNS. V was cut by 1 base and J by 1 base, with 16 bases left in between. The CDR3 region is CASSELWIRLGNTGELFF. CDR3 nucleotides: TGTGCCAGCAGTGAATTATGGATCCGGCTGGGGAACACCGGGGAGCTGTTTTTT.

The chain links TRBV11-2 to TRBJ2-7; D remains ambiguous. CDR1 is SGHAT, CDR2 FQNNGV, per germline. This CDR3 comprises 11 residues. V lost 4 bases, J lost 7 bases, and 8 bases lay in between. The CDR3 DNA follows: TGTGCCAGCAGCTATAATCCGGAGCAGTACTTC. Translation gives CASSYNPEQYF.

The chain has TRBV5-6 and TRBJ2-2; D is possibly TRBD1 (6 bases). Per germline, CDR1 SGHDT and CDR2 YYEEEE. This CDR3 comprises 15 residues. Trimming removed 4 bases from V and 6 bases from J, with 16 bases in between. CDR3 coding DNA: TGTGCCAGCAGCGCCGGGACAACGGTCGCCGGGGAGCTGTTTTTT. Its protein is CASSAGTTVAGELFF.

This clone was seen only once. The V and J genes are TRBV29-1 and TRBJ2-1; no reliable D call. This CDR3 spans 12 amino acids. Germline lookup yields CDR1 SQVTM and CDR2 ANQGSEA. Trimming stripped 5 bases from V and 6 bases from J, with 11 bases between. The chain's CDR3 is CSVHLYTNEQFF. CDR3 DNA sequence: TGCAGCGTTCACCTGTATACCAATGAGCAGTTCTTC.

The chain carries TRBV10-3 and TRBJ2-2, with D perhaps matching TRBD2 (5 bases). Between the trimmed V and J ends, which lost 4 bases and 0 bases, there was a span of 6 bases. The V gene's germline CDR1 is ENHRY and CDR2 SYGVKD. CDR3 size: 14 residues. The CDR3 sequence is CAISASPNTGELFF. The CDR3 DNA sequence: TGTGCCATCAGTGCTAGCCCGAACACCGGGGAGCTGTTTTTT.

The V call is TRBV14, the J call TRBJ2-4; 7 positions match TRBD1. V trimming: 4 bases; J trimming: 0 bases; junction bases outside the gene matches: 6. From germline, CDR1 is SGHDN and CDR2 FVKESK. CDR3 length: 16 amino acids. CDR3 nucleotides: TGTGCCAGCAGCCGAGGGACAGCGCTAGCCAAAAACATTCAGTACTTC. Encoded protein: CASSRGTALAKNIQYF.

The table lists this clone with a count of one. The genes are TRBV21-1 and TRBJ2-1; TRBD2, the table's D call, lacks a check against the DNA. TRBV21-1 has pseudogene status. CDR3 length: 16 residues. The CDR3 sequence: CASSTKPSGTSNEQFF. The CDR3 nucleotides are TGTGCCAGCAGTACTAAGCCTAGCGGGACCTCGAATGAGCAGTTCTTC.

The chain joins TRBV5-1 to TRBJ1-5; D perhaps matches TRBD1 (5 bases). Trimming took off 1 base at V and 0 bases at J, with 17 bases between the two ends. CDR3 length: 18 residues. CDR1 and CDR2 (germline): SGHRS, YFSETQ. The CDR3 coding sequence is TGCGCCAGCAGCTTGCAACCTCTAGGGGTTAATAGCAATCAGCCCCAGCATTTT. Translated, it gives CASSLQPLGVNSNQPQHF.

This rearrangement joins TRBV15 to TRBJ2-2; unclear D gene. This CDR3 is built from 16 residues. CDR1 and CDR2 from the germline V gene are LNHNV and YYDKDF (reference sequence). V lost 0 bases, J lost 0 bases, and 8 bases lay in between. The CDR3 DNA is TGTGCCACCAGCAGAGATCGCCGATCGAACACCGGGGAGCTGTTTTTT. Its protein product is CATSRDRRSNTGELFF.

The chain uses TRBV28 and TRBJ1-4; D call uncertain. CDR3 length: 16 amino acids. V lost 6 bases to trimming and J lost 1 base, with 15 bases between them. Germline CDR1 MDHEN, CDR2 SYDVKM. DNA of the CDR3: TGTGCCAGCAGCTTGGGAGCCCGCGGAACTAATGAAAAACTGTTTTTT. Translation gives CASSLGARGTNEKLFF.

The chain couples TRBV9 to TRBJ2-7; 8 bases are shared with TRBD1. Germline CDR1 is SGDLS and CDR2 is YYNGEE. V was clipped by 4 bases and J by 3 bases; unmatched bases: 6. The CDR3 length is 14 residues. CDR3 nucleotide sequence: TGTGCCAGCAGCCCTGGACAGGGCGGCTACGAGCAGTACTTC. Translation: CASSPGQGGYEQYF.

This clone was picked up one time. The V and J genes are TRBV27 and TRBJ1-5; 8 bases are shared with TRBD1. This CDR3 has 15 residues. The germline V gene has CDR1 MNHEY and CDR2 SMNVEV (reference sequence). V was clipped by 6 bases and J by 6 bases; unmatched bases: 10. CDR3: CASSERDRMSQPQHF. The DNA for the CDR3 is TGTGCCAGCAGCGAACGGGACAGGATGAGTCAGCCCCAGCATTTT.

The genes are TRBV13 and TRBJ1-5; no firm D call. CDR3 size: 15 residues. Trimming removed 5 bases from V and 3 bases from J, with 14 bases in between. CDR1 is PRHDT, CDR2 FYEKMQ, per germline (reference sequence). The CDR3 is CASSLGPAFNQPQHF. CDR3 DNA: TGTGCCAGCAGCCTCGGACCGGCGTTCAATCAGCCCCAGCATTTT.

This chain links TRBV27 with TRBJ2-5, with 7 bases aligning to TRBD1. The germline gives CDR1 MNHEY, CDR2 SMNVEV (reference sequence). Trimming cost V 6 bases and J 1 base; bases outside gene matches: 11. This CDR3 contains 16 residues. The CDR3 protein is CASSLTGITSQETQYF. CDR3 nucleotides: TGTGCCAGCAGCCTGACAGGGATAACTTCCCAAGAGACCCAGTACTTC.